This T cell receptor (beta chain) was sequenced in a study of shared clonotypes between healthy human individuals. Notes on the study in general: Sorted-subset samples were not fully sequenced, rarefaction indicated.

Remarks on this clone: Its antigen remains unknown. This CDR3 is also generated by other DNA sequences in the sample.

The authors split each subset's genomic DNA evenly across several immunoSEQ plates. Assay: immunoSEQ multiplex PCR; the TCRdb copy retains only in-frame clones and omits some. The sample lists approximately 1,500,000 clones, approximately 97% seen once, with 1% to 1.5% in the top ten. CDR1 is MDHEN and CDR2 is SYDVKM in the germline V gene. V was cut by 5 bases and J by 0 bases, with 2 bases left in between. This CDR3 comprises 13 residues. The TCR was taken from a man aged 25-45 years in good health. Material for sequencing was naive CD4+ T cells sorted from blood. Subset described: CD45RA+ positively selected. The genes are TRBV28 and TRBJ2-6; no clear D. The CDR3 loop is CASSLSGANVLTF. The CDR3 DNA is TGTGCCAGCAGTCTCTCTGGGGCCAACGTCCTGACTTTC.